A selection of T cell receptor beta chains follows, all from one sample in a study of T-cell reconstitution after alpha-beta-depleted transplantation in children. A single record per CDR3 protein comes from TCRdb applying MiXCR to the PCR reads. The sample has more than 400,000 distinct CDR3 sequences; 9.5% to 12% are singletons. Sequencing used PBMCs, mostly from graft donor cells, obtained 180 days after TCRalphabeta/CD19-depleted stem cell transplant. The receptors stem from a female patient aged 2-9 years who had a stem cell transplant for aplastic anemia, so the T cells may come from the graft donor. Both conserved end residues are part of each CDR3. The order of the fields is clone size, V gene, J gene, D gene, CDR3 protein, CDR3 DNA. A D gene is named only where the DNA matches it firmly. A clone size is listed for some rows: how often the clone was seen (once, few, many), or a class if it is expanded.

>few|TRBV4-3|TRBJ2-2|TRBD2
CASSHPEPSGRGTGELFF
TGCGCCAGCAGCCATCCTGAACCTAGCGGGAGAGGAACCGGGGAGCTGTTTTTT
>many|TRBV9|TRBJ2-1|.
CASSVDSSYNEQFF
TGTGCCAGCAGCGTAGATAGCTCCTACAATGAGCAGTTCTTC
>few|TRBV10-3|TRBJ1-3|TRBD1
CAIRSDRAGNTIYF
TGTGCCATCAGATCGGACAGGGCTGGAAACACCATATATTTT
>many|TRBV29-1|TRBJ2-1|.
CSVEEGSYNEQFF
TGCAGCGTTGAAGAAGGATCCTACAATGAGCAGTTCTTC
>few|TRBV28|TRBJ2-3|TRBD2
CASSFQREWDTQYF
TGTGCCAGCAGTTTCCAGCGGGAGTGGGATACGCAGTATTTT
>few|TRBV15|TRBJ1-2|.
CATSSRQPAGDGYTF
TGTGCCACCAGCAGCCGACAGCCCGCCGGGGATGGCTACACCTTC
>few|TRBV5-1|TRBJ2-5|.
CASSPGGTEETQYF
TGCGCCAGCAGCCCTGGTGGAACTGAGGAGACCCAGTACTTC
>few|TRBV9|TRBJ2-3|TRBD2
CASSASGRSTDTQYF
TGTGCCAGCAGCGCTAGCGGAAGAAGCACAGATACGCAGTATTTT
>many|TRBV7-9|TRBJ2-7|TRBD1
CASSLDLAGGEQYF
TGTGCCAGCAGCTTGGATCTGGCAGGGGGCGAGCAGTACTTC
>.|TRBV20-1|TRBJ1-5|TRBD1
CSAARTGSNQPQHF
TGCAGTGCTGCGCGGACAGGTAGCAATCAGCCCCAGCATTTT
>many|TRBV29-1|TRBJ1-2|.
CSVGSRYAANYGYTF
TGCAGCGTTGGAAGCCGGTATGCGGCGAACTATGGCTACACCTTC
>.|TRBV11-2|TRBJ2-2|.
CASSLVLNTGELFF
TGTGCCAGCAGCTTAGTACTTAACACCGGGGAGCTGTTTTTT
>many|TRBV5-1|TRBJ2-1|TRBD2
CASSLDTSGRAWFF
TGCGCCAGCAGCTTGGATACTAGCGGGAGGGCCTGGTTCTTC
>.|TRBV6-2/TRBV6-3|TRBJ2-1|.
CASTGDYEQFF
TGTGCCAGCACAGGGGATTATGAGCAGTTCTTC
>few|TRBV12-3/TRBV12-4|TRBJ2-5|TRBD1
CASSLPGQVETQYF
TGTGCCAGCAGTTTACCAGGACAGGTGGAGACCCAGTACTTC
>few|TRBV5-4|TRBJ1-2|TRBD1
CASSPDRGGSYGYTF
TGTGCCAGCAGCCCGGACAGGGGAGGGTCCTATGGCTACACCTTC
>few|TRBV6-2/TRBV6-3|TRBJ2-4|.
CASSSPGTLNIQYF
TGTGCCAGCAGTAGCCCCGGCACTTTAAACATTCAGTACTTC
>.|TRBV19|TRBJ2-3|.
CASRPWLASDTQYF
TGTGCCAGTAGGCCATGGCTAGCATCAGATACGCAGTATTTT
>once|TRBV11-2|TRBJ1-4|.
CASSLAGITNEKLFF
TGTGCCAGCAGCTTAGCGGGGATAACTAATGAAAAACTGTTTTTT
>.|TRBV20-1|TRBJ1-5|TRBD1
CSARYLRDRNNQPQHF
TGCAGTGCTAGATATCTCCGGGACAGAAATAATCAGCCCCAGCATTTT
>.|TRBV7-2|TRBJ1-5|.
CASSLGGGFRQPQHF
TGTGCCAGCAGCTTAGGGGGGGGTTTTCGTCAGCCCCAGCATTTT
>many|TRBV5-1|TRBJ2-3|.
CASSPVDADTQYF
TGCGCCAGCAGCCCCGTTGATGCAGATACGCAGTATTTT
>.|TRBV20-1|TRBJ2-3|.
CSRSRPGSRLRDTQYF
TGCAGTCGTTCTAGACCGGGATCCCGTTTGAGGGATACGCAGTATTTT
>few|TRBV28|TRBJ1-4|.
CASSFPEPYNEKLFF
TGTGCCAGCAGTTTCCCCGAGCCCTATAATGAAAAACTGTTTTTT
>.|TRBV6-5|TRBJ1-4|.
CASSYIRGSNEKLFF
TGTGCCAGCAGTTACATCAGGGGTTCTAATGAAAAACTGTTTTTT
>.|TRBV28|TRBJ2-7|.
CASFQPRGEQYF
TGTGCCAGCTTCCAACCGAGAGGCGAGCAGTACTTC